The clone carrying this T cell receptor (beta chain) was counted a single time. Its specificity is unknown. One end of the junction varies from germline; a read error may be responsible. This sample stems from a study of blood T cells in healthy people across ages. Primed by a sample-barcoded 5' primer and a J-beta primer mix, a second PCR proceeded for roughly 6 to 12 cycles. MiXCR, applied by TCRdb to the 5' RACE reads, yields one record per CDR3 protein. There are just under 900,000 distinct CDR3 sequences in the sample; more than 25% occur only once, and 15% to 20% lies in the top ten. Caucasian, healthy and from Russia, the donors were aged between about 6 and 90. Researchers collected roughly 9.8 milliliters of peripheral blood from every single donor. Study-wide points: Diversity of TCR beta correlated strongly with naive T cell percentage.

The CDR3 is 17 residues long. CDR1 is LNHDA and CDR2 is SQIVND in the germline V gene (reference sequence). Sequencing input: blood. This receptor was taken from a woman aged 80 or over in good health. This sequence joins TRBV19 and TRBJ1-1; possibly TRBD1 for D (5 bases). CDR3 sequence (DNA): TGTGCCAGTAGTATTAGGGGACGTGACAGAACTAACACTGAAACTTTCTTT. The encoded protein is CASSIRGRDRTNTETFF.